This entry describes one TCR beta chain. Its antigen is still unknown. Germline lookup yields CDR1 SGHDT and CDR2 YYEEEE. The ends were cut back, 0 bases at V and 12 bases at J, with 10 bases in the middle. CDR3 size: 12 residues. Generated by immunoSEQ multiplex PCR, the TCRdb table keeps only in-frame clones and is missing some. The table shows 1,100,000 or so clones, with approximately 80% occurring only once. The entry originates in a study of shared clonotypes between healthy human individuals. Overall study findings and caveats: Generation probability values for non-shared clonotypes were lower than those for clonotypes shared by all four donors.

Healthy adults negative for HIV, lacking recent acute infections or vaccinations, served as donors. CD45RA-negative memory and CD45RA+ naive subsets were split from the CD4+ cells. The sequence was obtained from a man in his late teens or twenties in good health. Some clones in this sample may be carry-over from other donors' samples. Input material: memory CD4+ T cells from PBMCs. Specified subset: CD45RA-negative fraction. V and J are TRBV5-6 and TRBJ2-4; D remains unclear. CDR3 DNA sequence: TGTGCCAGCAGCTTGGGTCAGATAGCTCAGTACTTC. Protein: CASSLGQIAQYF.